The 6 T cell receptor beta chains in this list originate from one sample, sequenced in a study of regulatory T cells in long-lasting Graves disease. Specified time point: newly diagnosed GD, antithyroid drugs for less than 3 months. Extracted RNA from PBMCs served as the source of the TCR library. Combining iRepertoire HTBI primers with Arm-PCR of CDR3 regions, the authors built TCR beta libraries. TCRdb used MiXCR to reprocess the multiplex PCR reads, holding one entry per CDR3 protein. This table holds fewer than 400,000 distinct CDR3 sequences, 15% to 20% found once. The sample was peripheral blood mononuclear cells (PBMCs), taken at new diagnosis, from a patient treated with antithyroid drugs. The receptors originated from a female donor with Graves disease.

This clonotype was detected many times. The chain combines TRBV18 with TRBJ1-1; tentative D call: TRBD1 (5 bases). Looked up from germline, CDR1 is KGHSH and CDR2 is LQKENI. The CDR3 sequence is 14 residues long. V was clipped by 2 bases and J by 0 bases, with 7 bases between them. CDR3: CASSPEGMNTEAFF. In DNA, the CDR3 is TGTGCCAGCTCACCAGAGGGGATGAACACTGAAGCTTTCTTT.

This clonotype came up many times. The chain uses TRBV28 and TRBJ1-5; D ambiguous. In germline, CDR1 is MDHEN, CDR2 SYDVKM. This CDR3 is 15 amino acids long. The V end lost 2 bases, the J end lost 1 base, and 9 bases lay between the germline ends. Here the CDR3 DNA reads TGTGCCAGCAGTTTAACGTGGCAGAGCAATCAGCCCCAGCATTTT. It encodes CASSLTWQSNQPQHF.

The rearrangement joins TRBV19 to TRBJ1-6; 8 bases are a match to TRBD1. This CDR3 region has 15 residues. The V segment lost 3 bases and the J segment 8 bases; nucleotides outside the gene matches: 6. Germline V lookup: CDR1 LNHDA, CDR2 SQIVND (reference sequence). In nucleotides, the CDR3 is TGTGCCAGTAGTATTACCGGACAGGGTTATTCACCCCTCCACTTT. It is translated as CASSITGQGYSPLHF.

This clonotype was seen a few times. The chain has TRBV2 and TRBJ2-7, with D perhaps matching TRBD2 (7 bases). This CDR3 is 13 amino acids long. Germline V CDR1 and CDR2: SNHLY, FYNNEI. The CDR3 DNA reads as TGTGCTGGGGGGGGGGGGCCCCCCTACGAGCAGTACTTC. Its protein is CAGGGGPPYEQYF.

The table lists this clonotype with many counts. The rearrangement joins TRBV7-2 to TRBJ2-7; TRBD2 matches 9 bases. Germline CDR1 SGHTA, CDR2 FQGNSA. V lost 6 bases to trimming and J lost 1 base; unmatched junction nucleotides: 4. The CDR3 runs to 14 residues. This CDR3 is CASRSLAGSYEQYF. CDR3 DNA sequence: TGTGCCAGCAGAAGTCTAGCGGGATCCTACGAGCAGTACTTC.

This clonotype has a count of ten or more. V and J are TRBV13 and TRBJ2-1, with 8 bases matching TRBD2. J gave up 0 bases and V 3 bases, and 7 bases lay outside the gene matches. Germline CDR1 reads PRHDT; CDR2 reads FYEKMQ (reference sequence). This CDR3 comprises 17 residues. Here the CDR3 reads CASSFLTGRASYNEQFF. CDR3 in DNA: TGTGCCAGCAGCTTCCTAACCGGGAGGGCCTCCTACAATGAGCAGTTCTTC. Complete variable domain (other parts from reference TRBV13 and TRBJ2-1): AAGVIQSPRHLIKEKRETATLKCYPIPRHDTVYWYQQGPGQDPQFLISFYEKMQSDKGSIPDRFSAQQFSDYHSELNMSSLELGDSALYFCASSFLTGRASYNEQFFGPGTRLTVL.